Listed here are 18 T cell receptor beta chains from one sample, sequenced in a study of CD8+ T cells in alopecia areata. Extracted RNA was reverse transcribed into cDNA, the sequencing template. Method: immunoSEQ multiplex PCR; TCRdb's copy keeps in-frame clones and lacks some. The sample lists 150,000 or so clones, over 70% seen once, with about 15% in the top ten. The material sequenced was CD8+ T cells sorted from blood, taken at week 0. Receptor source: a human donor with alopecia areata.

The sample holds one count of this clone. This chain links TRBV5-5 with TRBJ2-5, with D perhaps TRBD2 (5 bases). Germline lookup yields CDR1 SGHKS and CDR2 YYEKEE (reference sequence). The CDR3 is made up of 13 amino acids. V lost 1 base and J lost 2, with 6 bases in between. The CDR3 region is CASSLSGQETQYF. In nucleotides, the CDR3 is TGTGCCAGCAGCTTGTCGGGGCAAGAGACCCAGTACTTC.

The chain couples TRBV25-1 to TRBJ2-5; 9 bases fit TRBD1. From germline, CDR1 is MGHDK and CDR2 SYGVNS. CDR3 length: 18 residues. The trim removed 4 bases at V and 3 bases at J, leaving 15 bases unmatched. CDR3 loop: CASSARDRAISPKETQYF. In DNA form, the CDR3 reads TGTGCCAGCAGTGCTCGGGACAGGGCCATCTCTCCCAAAGAGACCCAGTACTTC.

This clone was counted between two and nine times. The J gene is TRBJ2-7, the V gene TRBV7-9; unclear D gene. The CDR3 consists of 14 residues. V was clipped by 7 bases and J by 2 bases, with 15 bases between them. The germline CDR1 and CDR2 sequences are SEHNR and FQNEAQ (reference sequence). CDR3 nucleotide sequence: TGTGCCAGCATGGGTGCAGACGTACCCTACGAGCAGTACTTC. Translating gives CASMGADVPYEQYF.

This chain joins TRBV27 and TRBJ2-7; 8 nucleotides agree with TRBD1. The CDR3 is 14 amino acids. With V trimmed by 2 bases and J by 6 bases, 6 bases remained unmatched. CDR1 and CDR2 (germline): MNHEY, SMNVEV (reference sequence). This chain's CDR3 is CASSLGQGAVEQYF. The CDR3 DNA sequence: TGTGCCAGCAGTTTAGGTCAGGGGGCTGTCGAGCAGTACTTC.

The CDR3 bases are TGTGCCAGCAGCCCAACCGCCCCGGGACTAGCAGGATACGAGCAGTACTTC. This sequence encodes CASSPTAPGLAGYEQYF. The rearrangement links TRBV7-3 to TRBJ2-7; 9 bases agree with TRBD2. Germline V CDR1 and CDR2: SGHTA, FQGTGA. The CDR3 consists of 17 residues. J lost 4 bases, V lost 5 bases, and 15 bases had no gene match.

This rearrangement joins TRBV6-5 to TRBJ1-4, with D perhaps matching TRBD1 (6 bases). Trimming took 6 bases from V and 6 from J, leaving 14 bases between them. The CDR3 loop spans 14 amino acids. CDR1 and CDR2 from the germline V gene are MNHEY and SVGAGI. As DNA, the CDR3 is TGTGCCAGCAGCCCCATCTCAGGGGATGAAAAACTGTTTTTT. As protein: CASSPISGDEKLFF.

V gene TRBV29-1 combines with J gene TRBJ1-1, with 8 bases aligning to TRBD1. Looked up from germline, CDR1 is SQVTM and CDR2 is ANQGSEA. The V segment lost 3 bases and the J segment 5 bases; nucleotides outside the gene matches: 2. The CDR3 runs to 12 residues. The CDR3: CSVEDRVTEAFF. DNA for the CDR3: TGCAGCGTTGAGGACAGGGTGACTGAAGCTTTCTTT.

The chain carries TRBV7-2 and TRBJ1-4, with D hard to call. V was pared by 2 bases and J by 13 bases, with 14 bases between. This CDR3 is 13 amino acids long. Germline lookup yields CDR1 SGHTA and CDR2 FQGNSA. The CDR3 region is CASSLSPRGRLFF. The CDR3 DNA sequence: TGTGCCAGCAGCTTATCCCCCCGGGGTAGACTGTTTTTT.

The chain uses TRBV9 and TRBJ2-7, with D perhaps assigned TRBD1 or TRBD2 (7 bases each). Germline V lookup: CDR1 SGDLS, CDR2 YYNGEE. The ends were cut back, 4 bases at V and 7 bases at J, with 21 bases in the middle. The CDR3 totals 15 residues. The CDR3 here is CASSPTGEGAKEQYF. CDR3 in DNA: TGTGCCAGCAGCCCAACAGGGGAGGGGGCCAAGGAGCAGTACTTC.

This clone showed up just a few times. This chain joins TRBV27 and TRBJ2-4; 12 positions match TRBD2. The length of the CDR3 is 14 residues. The ends lost 4 bases at V and 9 bases at J; junction bases unmatched: 4. CDR1 and CDR2 (germline): MNHEY, SMNVEV (reference sequence). CDR3 in amino acids: CASSSSSGRAIQYF. The CDR3 DNA reads TGTGCCAGCAGTTCTTCTAGCGGGAGGGCCATTCAGTACTTC.

This rearrangement joins TRBV12-5 to TRBJ1-2; possibly TRBD1 for D (5 bases). The CDR3 spans 15 residues. Trimming stripped 4 bases from V and 3 bases from J, with 15 bases between. In germline, CDR1 is LGHNT, CDR2 FRNRAP. The CDR3: CASGSAGGFHYGYTF. CDR3 in DNA: TGTGCTAGTGGTTCAGCGGGGGGGTTTCACTATGGCTACACCTTC.

This clone was observed once. The rearrangement links TRBV7-6 to TRBJ2-1; the D gene is possibly TRBD1 (6 bases). The V end was cut by 5 bases, the J end by 6 bases, with 17 bases between. Germline V lookup: CDR1 SGHVS, CDR2 FNYEAQ. This CDR3 has 15 residues. The CDR3 loop reads CASSPAAGVGNEQFF. As DNA, the CDR3 is TGTGCCAGCAGCCCAGCGGCAGGGGTTGGCAATGAGCAGTTCTTC.

The chain joins TRBV7-7 to TRBJ2-6; no reliable D call. Germline values: CDR1 SSHAT, CDR2 FNYEAQ (reference sequence). This CDR3 comprises 14 residues. Deletions cut 5 bases from V and 0 bases from J, with 5 bases between. The CDR3, as DNA: TGTGCCAGCAGCGTTTACTCTGGGGCCAACGTCCTGACTTTC. Its protein product is CASSVYSGANVLTF.

This chain uses TRBV7-2 with TRBJ2-5; TRBD2 might be the D (5 bases). TRBJ2-7 explains the end of the DNA better; the J call may be wrong. Germline V gene data show CDR1 as SGHTA and CDR2 as FQGNSA. The CDR3 has 14 residues. The CDR3 nucleotides read TGTGCCAGCAGCTTAGAAAGTCTAGCTGGCGAGCAGTACTTC. Amino acid sequence: CASSLESLAGEQYF.

V is TRBV29-1 and J is TRBJ2-7; 9 bases match TRBD1. V shed 3 bases and J 3 bases; nucleotides not matched to a gene: 9. Germline CDR1 SQVTM, CDR2 ANQGSEA. The CDR3 extends over 15 amino acids. CDR3 in amino acids: CSVEIPGQGLYEQYF. The DNA for the CDR3 is TGCAGCGTTGAGATACCGGGACAGGGTCTCTACGAGCAGTACTTC.

The chain joins TRBV5-4 to TRBJ2-1; TRBD1 matches 12 bases. The CDR3 is 16 residues long. CDR1 is SGHNT, CDR2 YYREEE, per germline (reference sequence). Germline trimming cut 7 bases from V and 7 bases from J; bases unmatched to any gene: 12. The CDR3 reads CASSTQGQGAWNEQFF. CDR3 in DNA: TGTGCCAGCTCCACTCAGGGACAGGGGGCATGGAATGAGCAGTTCTTC.

This clone was observed a few times. V usage is TRBV29-1 and J usage is TRBJ2-1; 8 bases are shared with TRBD2. V lost 5 bases to trimming and J lost 1 base; unmatched junction nucleotides: 7. The CDR3 consists of 15 residues. CDR1 and CDR2 (germline): SQVTM, ANQGSEA. This chain's CDR3 is CSVQAGAGSYNEQFF. CDR3 nucleotides: TGCAGCGTTCAAGCGGGGGCCGGTTCCTACAATGAGCAGTTCTTC.

The genes are TRBV6-6 and TRBJ1-1; D not resolved. The ends were cut back, 2 bases at V and 6 bases at J, with 16 bases in the middle. The CDR3 extends over 15 amino acids. Germline-derived CDR1 and CDR2 are MNHNY and SVGAGI (reference sequence). The CDR3 region has the DNA TGTGCCAGCAGTTACGTCGGAGGCGGAGGCGCTGAAGCTTTCTTT. Amino acids: CASSYVGGGGAEAFF.